A selection of T cell receptor beta chains follows, all from one sample in a study of control samples from healthy donors and cancer patients. Profiled with immunoSEQ multiplex PCR; TCRdb holds only in-frame clones, not every one. Counted here are around 50,000 clones, about nine tenths occurring once; the ten biggest clones make up about 1.4%. Sequences were obtained from PBMCs. These receptors came from a man aged 35 to 55 with colorectal cancer. CDR3s include the opening cysteine and the closing phenylalanine or tryptophan. Fields, in order: D gene, V gene, CDR3 protein. D genes are given only for firm matches.

-	TRBV6-5	CACQRDNSVEKLFF
-	TRBV19	CASTEGQFSNQPQHF
TRBD2	TRBV7-9	CASSSGTSGRAHEQFF
TRBD1	TRBV9	CASSRGTTGAGNTIYF
TRBD2	TRBV5-1	CASSASGTSYEQYF
TRBD2	TRBV10-2	CASRRGTSGLGEQYF
-	TRBV9	CASSPLQDSNQPQHF
-	TRBV11-2	CASSAGLNTGELFF
TRBD2	TRBV2	CASSPYRTSGYEQYF
TRBD1	TRBV14	CASSPTGTEYTGELFF
TRBD1	TRBV30	CAWDRQGLGETQYF
TRBD2	TRBV11-1	CASSHSGTSSYNEQFF
-	TRBV19	CASSSLTSGELFF
TRBD1	TRBV5-8	CASSSDRGDYGYTF
TRBD1	TRBV10-2	CASSGVQGAYEQYF
-	TRBV3-1/TRBV3-2	CASSQVCQVSGYTF
-	TRBV7-8	CASSPREWTNEKLFF